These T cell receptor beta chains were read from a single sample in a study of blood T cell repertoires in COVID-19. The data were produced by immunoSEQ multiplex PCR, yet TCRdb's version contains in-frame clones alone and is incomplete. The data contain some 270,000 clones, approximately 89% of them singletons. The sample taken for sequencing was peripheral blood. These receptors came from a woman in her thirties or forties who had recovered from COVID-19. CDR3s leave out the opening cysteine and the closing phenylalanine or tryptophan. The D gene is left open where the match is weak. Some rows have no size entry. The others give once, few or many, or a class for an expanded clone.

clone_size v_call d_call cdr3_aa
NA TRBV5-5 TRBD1 ASSREWTGANYGYT
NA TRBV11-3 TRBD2 ASSPSGWGLAGTETQY
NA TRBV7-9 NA ASSSDVVDYGYT
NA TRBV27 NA ASAAGAFYEQY
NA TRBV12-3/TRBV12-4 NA ASTKGGEQY
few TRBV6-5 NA ASSYSTAGSNTEAF
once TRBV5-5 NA ASSPMGGDGYT
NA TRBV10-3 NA AISGTALSNEQY
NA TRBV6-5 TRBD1 ASAPGTVGYGYT
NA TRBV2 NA ASSEYHFLEQY
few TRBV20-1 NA SASIRGETQY
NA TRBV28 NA ASSQYDIHT
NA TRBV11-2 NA ASSERYTEAF
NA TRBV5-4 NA ASSFLTDYT
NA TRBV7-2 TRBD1 ASSSTGGNGYT
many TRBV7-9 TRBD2 ASTQLAGGSDTQY
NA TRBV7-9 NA ASSTTGSDTQY
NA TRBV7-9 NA ASGSRVSYEQY
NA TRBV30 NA AWSLDRGEQY
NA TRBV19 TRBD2 ASSLIAGGLYNEQF
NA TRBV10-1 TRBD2 ASSSSGTPYNEQF
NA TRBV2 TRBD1 ASAFDRANTEAF
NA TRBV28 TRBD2 ASSLSGGHYEQY
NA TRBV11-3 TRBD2 ASRRRETDTQY
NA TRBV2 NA ASSRLGWETQY
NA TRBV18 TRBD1 ASSPQPGTVKNIQY
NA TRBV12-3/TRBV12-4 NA ASSLENEKLF
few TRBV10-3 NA AAESGGNYGYT
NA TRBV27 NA ASSLNRGGNTIY
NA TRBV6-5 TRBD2 ASRTSGGETQY
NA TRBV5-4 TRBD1 ASSLLTGNVYEQY
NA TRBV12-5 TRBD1 ASGLGQGAPGAEAF
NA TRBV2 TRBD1 ASSGQDRVKETQY
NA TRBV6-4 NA ASSVTSTDTQY
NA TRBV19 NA ASTPSGEYGYT
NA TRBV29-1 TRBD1 SILGQGVYNEQF
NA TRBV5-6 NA ASSPPGRLTEAF
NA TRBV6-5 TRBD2 ASSYFLAGEATQY
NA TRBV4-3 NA ASSQDSQQRWGTGELF
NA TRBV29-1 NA SVSLGGWWTEAF
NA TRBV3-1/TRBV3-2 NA ASSPPLVSGELF
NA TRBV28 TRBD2 ASSEGGGYLGDEQF